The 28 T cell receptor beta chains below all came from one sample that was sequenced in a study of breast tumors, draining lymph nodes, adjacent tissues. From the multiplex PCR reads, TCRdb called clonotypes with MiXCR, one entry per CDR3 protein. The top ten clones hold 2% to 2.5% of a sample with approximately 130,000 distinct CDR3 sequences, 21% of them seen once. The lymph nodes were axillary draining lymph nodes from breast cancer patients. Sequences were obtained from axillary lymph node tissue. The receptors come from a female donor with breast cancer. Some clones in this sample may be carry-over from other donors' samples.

The CDR3 region has the DNA TGCGCCAGCAGCCAAGTGTGGACGGCTAACTCTGGGGCCAACGTCCTGACTTTC. This codes for CASSQVWTANSGANVLTF. The chain couples TRBV4-1 to TRBJ2-6, with D unresolved. This CDR3 comprises 18 residues. Looked up from germline, CDR1 is MGHRA and CDR2 is YSYEKL. V dropped 1 base and J dropped 0 bases, with 13 bases sitting between them.

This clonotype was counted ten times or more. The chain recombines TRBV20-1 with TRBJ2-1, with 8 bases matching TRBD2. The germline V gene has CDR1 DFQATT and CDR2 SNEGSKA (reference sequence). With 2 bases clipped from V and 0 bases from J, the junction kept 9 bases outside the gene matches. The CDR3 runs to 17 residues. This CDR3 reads CSARPTLAGYSYNEQFF. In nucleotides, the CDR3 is TGCAGTGCTAGACCGACTCTAGCGGGCTACTCCTACAATGAGCAGTTCTTC.

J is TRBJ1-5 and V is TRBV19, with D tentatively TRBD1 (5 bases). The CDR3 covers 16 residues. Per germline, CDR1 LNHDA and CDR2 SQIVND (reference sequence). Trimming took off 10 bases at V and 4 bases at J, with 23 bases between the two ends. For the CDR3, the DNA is TGTGCCAATCACCAAATGGGGAGGGGCCTAAATCAGCCCCAGCATTTT. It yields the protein CANHQMGRGLNQPQHF.

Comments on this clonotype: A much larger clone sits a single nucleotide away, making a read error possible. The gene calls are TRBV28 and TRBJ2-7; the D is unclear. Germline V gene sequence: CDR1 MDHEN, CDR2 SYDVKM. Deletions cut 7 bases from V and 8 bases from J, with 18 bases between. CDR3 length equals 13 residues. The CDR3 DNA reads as TGTGCCAGCACTCCCGTGGTTTTGGGCAAGCAGTACTTC. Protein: CASTPVVLGKQYF.

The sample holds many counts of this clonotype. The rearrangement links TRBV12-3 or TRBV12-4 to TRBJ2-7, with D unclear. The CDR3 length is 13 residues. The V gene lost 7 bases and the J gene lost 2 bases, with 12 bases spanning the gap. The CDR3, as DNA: TGTGCCAGCACCCCCGGAGTTCCCTACGAGCAGTACTTC. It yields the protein CASTPGVPYEQYF.

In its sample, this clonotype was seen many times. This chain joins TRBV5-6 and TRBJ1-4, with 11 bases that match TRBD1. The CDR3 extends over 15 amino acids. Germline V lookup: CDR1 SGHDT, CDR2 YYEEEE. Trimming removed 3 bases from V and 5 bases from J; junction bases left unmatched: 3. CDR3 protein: CASSYRDRGNEKLFF. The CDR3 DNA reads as TGTGCCAGCAGCTACCGGGACAGGGGGAATGAAAAACTGTTTTTT.

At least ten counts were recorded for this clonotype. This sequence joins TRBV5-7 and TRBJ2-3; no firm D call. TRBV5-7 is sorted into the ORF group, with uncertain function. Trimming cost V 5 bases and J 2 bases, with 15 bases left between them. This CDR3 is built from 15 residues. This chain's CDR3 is CASRRSFTLTDTQYF. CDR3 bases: TGTGCCAGCAGGCGGTCCTTTACCCTCACAGATACGCAGTATTTT.

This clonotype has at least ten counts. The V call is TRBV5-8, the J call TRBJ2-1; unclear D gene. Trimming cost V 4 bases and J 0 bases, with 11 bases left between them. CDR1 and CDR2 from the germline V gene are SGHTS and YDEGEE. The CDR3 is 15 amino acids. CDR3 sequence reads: CASSPQANSYNEQFF. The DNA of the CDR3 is TGTGCCAGCAGCCCTCAGGCGAACTCCTACAATGAGCAGTTCTTC.

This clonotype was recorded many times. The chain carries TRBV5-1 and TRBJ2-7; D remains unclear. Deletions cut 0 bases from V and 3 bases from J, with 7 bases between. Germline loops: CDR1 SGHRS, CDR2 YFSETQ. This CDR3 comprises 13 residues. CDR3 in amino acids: CASSLAGNYEQYF. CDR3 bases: TGCGCCAGCAGCTTGGCCGGAAACTACGAGCAGTACTTC.

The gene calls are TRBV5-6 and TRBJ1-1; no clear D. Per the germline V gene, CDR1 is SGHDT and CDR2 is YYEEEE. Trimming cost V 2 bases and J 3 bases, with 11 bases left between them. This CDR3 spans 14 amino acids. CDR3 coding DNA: TGTGCCAGCAGCTTTCAGCTGGGAGACACTGAAGCTTTCTTT. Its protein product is CASSFQLGDTEAFF.

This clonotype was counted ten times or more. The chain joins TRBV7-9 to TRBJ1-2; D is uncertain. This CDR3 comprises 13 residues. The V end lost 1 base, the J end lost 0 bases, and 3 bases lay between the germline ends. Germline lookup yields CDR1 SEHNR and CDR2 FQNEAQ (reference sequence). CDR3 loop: CASSLGTNYGYTF. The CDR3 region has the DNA TGTGCCAGCAGCTTAGGAACTAACTATGGCTACACCTTC.

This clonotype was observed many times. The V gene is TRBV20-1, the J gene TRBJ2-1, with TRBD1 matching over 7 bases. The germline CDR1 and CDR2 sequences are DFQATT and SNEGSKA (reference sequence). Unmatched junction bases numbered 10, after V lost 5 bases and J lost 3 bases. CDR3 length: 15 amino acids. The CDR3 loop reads CSAPTLGGYYNEQFF. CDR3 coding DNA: TGCAGTGCTCCGACGTTAGGGGGCTACTACAATGAGCAGTTCTTC.

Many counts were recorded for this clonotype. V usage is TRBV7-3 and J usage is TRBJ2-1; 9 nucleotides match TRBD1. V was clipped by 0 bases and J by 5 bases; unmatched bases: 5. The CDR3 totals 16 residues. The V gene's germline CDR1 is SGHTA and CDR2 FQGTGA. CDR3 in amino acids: CASSLTGGTGHNEQFF. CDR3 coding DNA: TGTGCCAGCAGCTTAACCGGAGGGACAGGGCACAATGAGCAGTTCTTC.

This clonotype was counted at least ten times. CDR3 sequence (DNA): TGCGCCAGCAGCCAAGAGGGCACCATCCTAAAGGGCAATCAGCCCCAGCATTTT. The encoded protein is CASSQEGTILKGNQPQHF. The genes are TRBV4-1 and TRBJ1-5; D remains unclear. With 0 bases removed from V and 2 bases from J, the gap between germline ends came to 17 bases. CDR1 is MGHRA, CDR2 YSYEKL, per germline. CDR3 size: 18 residues.

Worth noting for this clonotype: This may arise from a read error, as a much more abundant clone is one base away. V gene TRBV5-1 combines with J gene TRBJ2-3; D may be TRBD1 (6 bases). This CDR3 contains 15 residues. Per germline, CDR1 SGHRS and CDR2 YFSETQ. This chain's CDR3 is CASQTGTTDTDAQYF. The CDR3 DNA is TGCGCCAGCCAAACAGGGACGACGGACACAGATGCGCAGTATTTT.

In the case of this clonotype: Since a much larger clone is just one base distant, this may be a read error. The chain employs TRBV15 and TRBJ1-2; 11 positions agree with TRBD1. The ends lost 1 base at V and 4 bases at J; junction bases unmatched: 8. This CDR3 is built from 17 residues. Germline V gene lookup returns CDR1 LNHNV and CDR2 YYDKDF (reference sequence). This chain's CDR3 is CATSRALGTGGTYGYTF. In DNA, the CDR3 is TGTGCCACCAGCAGAGCCTTAGGGACAGGGGGTACCTATGGCTACACCTTC. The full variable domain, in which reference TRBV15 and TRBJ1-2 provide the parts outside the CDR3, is DAMVIQNPRYQVTQFGKPVTLSCSQTLNHNVMYWYQQKSSQAPKLLFHYYDKDFNNEADTPDNFQSRRPNTSFCFLDIRSPGLGDTAMYLCATSRALGTGGTYGYTFGSGTRLTVV.

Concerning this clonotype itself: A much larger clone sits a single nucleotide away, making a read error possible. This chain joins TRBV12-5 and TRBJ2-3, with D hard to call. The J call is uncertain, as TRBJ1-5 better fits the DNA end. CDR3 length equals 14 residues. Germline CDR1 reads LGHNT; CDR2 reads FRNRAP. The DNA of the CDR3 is TGTGCTAGTGGTCCCTGGACTGGCACAGATACGCAGCATTTT. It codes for CASGPWTGTDTQHF.

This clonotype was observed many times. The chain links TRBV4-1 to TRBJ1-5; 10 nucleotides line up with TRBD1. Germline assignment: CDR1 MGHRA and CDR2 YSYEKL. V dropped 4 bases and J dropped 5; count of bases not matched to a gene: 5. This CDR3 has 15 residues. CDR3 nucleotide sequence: TGCGCCAGCAGCCGCGGACAGGGGGTAGATCAGCCCCAGCATTTT. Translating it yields CASSRGQGVDQPQHF.

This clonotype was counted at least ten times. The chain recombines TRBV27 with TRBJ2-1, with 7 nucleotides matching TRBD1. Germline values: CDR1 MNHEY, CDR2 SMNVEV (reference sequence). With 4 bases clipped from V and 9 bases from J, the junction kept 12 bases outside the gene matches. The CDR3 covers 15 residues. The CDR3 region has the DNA TGTGCCAGCAGTTCCAAGGGGGCTCGGGGTTCTGAGCAGTTCTTC. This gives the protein CASSSKGARGSEQFF.

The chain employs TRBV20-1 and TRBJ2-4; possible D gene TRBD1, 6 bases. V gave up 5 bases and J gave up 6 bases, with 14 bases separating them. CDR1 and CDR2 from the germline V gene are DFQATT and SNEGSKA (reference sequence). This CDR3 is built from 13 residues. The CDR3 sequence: CSASQGYGNIQYF. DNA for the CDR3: TGCAGTGCTTCACAGGGTTATGGAAACATTCAGTACTTC.

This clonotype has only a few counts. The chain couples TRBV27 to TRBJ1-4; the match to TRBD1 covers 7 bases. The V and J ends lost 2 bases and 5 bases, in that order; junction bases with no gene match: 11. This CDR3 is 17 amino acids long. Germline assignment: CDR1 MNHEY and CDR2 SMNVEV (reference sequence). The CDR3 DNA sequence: TGTGCCAGCAGTTTAGCCACAGGGGCCGGAAACAATGAAAAACTGTTTTTT. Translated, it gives CASSLATGAGNNEKLFF.

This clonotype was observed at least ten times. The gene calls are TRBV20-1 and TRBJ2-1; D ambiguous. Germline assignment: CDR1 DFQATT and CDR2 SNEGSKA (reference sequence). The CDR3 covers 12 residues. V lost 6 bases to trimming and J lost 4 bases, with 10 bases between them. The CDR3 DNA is TGCAGTGCCGTCTATCTGTACAATGAGCAGTTCTTC. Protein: CSAVYLYNEQFF.

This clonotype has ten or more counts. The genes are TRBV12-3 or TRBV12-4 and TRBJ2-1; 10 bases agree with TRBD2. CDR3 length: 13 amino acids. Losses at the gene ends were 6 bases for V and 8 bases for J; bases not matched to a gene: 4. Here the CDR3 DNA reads TGTGCCAGCAGACTAGCGGGAAGGGATGAGCAGTTCTTC. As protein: CASRLAGRDEQFF.

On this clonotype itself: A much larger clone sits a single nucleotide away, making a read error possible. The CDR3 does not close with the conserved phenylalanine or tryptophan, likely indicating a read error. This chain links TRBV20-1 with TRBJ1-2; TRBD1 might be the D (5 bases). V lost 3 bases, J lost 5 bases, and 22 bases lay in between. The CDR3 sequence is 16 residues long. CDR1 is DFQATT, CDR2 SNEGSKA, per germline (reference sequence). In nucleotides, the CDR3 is TGCAGTGCTAGCTCCGGTGGGGGGGGGACCCCTTATGGCTACACCTTA. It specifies CSASSGGGGTPYGYTL.

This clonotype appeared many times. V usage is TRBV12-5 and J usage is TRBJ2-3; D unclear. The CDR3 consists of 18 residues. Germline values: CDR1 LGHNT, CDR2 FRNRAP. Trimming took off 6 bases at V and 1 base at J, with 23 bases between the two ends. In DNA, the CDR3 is TGTGCTAGTGGCCGCAGCTTTACAGATCCTGGGGGCACAGATACGCAGTATTTT. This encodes CASGRSFTDPGGTDTQYF.

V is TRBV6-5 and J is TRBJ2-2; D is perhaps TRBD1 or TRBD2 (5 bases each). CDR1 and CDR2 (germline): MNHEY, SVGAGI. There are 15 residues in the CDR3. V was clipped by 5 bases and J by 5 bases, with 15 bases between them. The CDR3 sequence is CASSPAGSPTGELFF. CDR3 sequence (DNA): TGTGCCAGCAGTCCAGCAGGGAGTCCGACCGGGGAGCTGTTTTTT.

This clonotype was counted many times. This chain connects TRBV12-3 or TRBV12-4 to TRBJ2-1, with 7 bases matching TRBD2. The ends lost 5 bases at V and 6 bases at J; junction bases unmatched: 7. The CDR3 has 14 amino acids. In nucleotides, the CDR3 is TGTGCCAGCAGTCCGACTAGCTGGTTCAATGAGCAGTTCTTC. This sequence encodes CASSPTSWFNEQFF.

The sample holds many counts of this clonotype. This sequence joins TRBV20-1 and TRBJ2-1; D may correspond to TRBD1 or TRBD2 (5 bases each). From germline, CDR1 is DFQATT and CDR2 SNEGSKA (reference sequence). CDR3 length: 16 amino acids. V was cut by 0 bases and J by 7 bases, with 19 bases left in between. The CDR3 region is CSARDFERKRGNEQFF. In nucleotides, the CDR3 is TGCAGTGCTAGAGATTTTGAGCGGAAGAGGGGTAATGAGCAGTTCTTC.